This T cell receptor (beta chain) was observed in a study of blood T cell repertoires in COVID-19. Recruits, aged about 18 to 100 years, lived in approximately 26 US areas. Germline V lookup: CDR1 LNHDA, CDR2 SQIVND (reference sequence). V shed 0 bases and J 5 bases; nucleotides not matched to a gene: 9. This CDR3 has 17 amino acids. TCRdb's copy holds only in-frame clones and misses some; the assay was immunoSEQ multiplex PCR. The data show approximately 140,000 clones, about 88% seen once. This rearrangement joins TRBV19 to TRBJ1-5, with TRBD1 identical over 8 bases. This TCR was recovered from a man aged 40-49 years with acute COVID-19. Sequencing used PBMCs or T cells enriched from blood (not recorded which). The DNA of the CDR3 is TGTGCCAGTAGTATAGATCAAAGGACAGGGTTGCATCAGCCCCAGCATTTT. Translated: CASSIDQRTGLHQPQHF.